This is a list of T cell receptor beta chains from one sample in a study of naive and memory T cell subsets. TCRdb recomputed calls from the UMI-ligation and nested PCR reads with MiXCR, one row per CDR3 protein. The sample lists around 35,000 distinct CDR3 sequences; 11% were seen once. The sample consisted of skin, taken from a tuberculin skin test site. Receptor source: an adult in good health. CDR3s include the opening cysteine and the closing phenylalanine or tryptophan. A D gene is named only where the DNA matches it firmly. Size is stated for part of the rows, as once, few or many counts, or as a class when the clone is expanded.

D gene,J gene,V gene,clone size,CDR3 protein,CDR3 DNA
TRBD1,TRBJ1-4,TRBV5-4,many,CASSLQGAAEKLFF,TGTGCCAGCAGCTTACAGGGGGCGGCTGAAAAACTGTTTTTT
NA,TRBJ2-3,TRBV13,NA,CASSLDRADTQYF,TGTGCCAGCAGCTTAGATCGAGCAGATACGCAGTATTTT
TRBD2,TRBJ2-1,TRBV4-2,many,CASSHAGLAGSSYNEQFF,TGTGCCAGCAGCCACGCCGGACTAGCGGGCAGCTCCTACAATGAGCAGTTCTTC
NA,TRBJ2-7,TRBV6-1,many,CASSEVPSGHAGTYEQYF,TGTGCCAGCAGTGAAGTCCCTAGTGGTCATGCAGGGACCTACGAGCAGTACTTC
NA,TRBJ2-3,TRBV9,few,CASSVGQGGTDTQYF,TGTGCCAGCAGCGTAGGTCAGGGAGGCACAGATACGCAGTATTTT
NA,TRBJ1-1,TRBV30,NA,CAWSPTTGWAEAFF,TGTGCCTGGAGTCCTACCACAGGGTGGGCTGAAGCTTTCTTT
NA,TRBJ2-3,TRBV14,NA,CASSQQFKDTQYF,TGTGCCAGCAGCCAACAGTTTAAGGATACGCAGTATTTT
NA,TRBJ2-3,TRBV19,NA,CASSTSGDTQYF,TGTGCCAGTAGCACCTCTGGGGATACGCAGTATTTT
NA,TRBJ2-7,TRBV11-1,many,CASSPHAHEQYF,TGTGCCAGCAGCCCCCACGCCCACGAGCAGTACTTC
TRBD1,TRBJ1-1,TRBV20-1,few,CSAREGTGVRYEAFF,TGCAGTGCTAGAGAGGGGACAGGGGTGAGGTATGAAGCTTTCTTT
NA,TRBJ2-1,TRBV29-1,few,CSVEPPSGLYNEQFF,TGCAGCGTTGAACCCCCCTCGGGGCTCTACAATGAGCAGTTCTTC
TRBD1,TRBJ2-2,TRBV28,many,CASSFSSLGTGNTGELFF,TGTGCCAGCAGTTTCTCCTCATTGGGGACAGGGAACACCGGGGAGCTGTTTTTT
NA,TRBJ2-1,TRBV6-6,many,CASSRTGTNNEQFF,TGTGCCAGCAGTCGAACCGGGACGAACAATGAGCAGTTCTTC
NA,TRBJ2-6,TRBV27,few,CASRRTHSGANVLTF,TGTGCCAGCAGGAGGACCCACTCTGGGGCCAACGTCCTGACTTTC
NA,TRBJ2-3,TRBV2,many,CASSERGTASTDTQYF,TGTGCCAGCAGTGAACGAGGGACTGCTAGCACAGATACGCAGTATTTT
NA,TRBJ2-3,TRBV27,few,CASRPGSTDTQYF,TGTGCCAGCAGACCCGGGAGCACAGATACGCAGTATTTT
NA,TRBJ2-7,TRBV18,few,CASSPPGGQGSMEQYF,TGTGCCAGCTCACCACCGGGGGGCCAGGGCTCTATGGAGCAGTACTTC
NA,TRBJ1-1,TRBV7-6,many,CASSLTRDTEAFF,TGTGCCAGCAGCTTAACAAGGGACACTGAAGCTTTCTTT
NA,TRBJ2-1,TRBV19,NA,CASSSSLVLLDEQFF,TGTGCCAGTAGTTCCTCCCTAGTCCTCTTGGATGAGCAGTTCTTC
NA,TRBJ1-3,TRBV10-1,NA,CASSRTGPGNTIYF,TGCGCCAGCAGCCGCACAGGGCCTGGAAACACCATATATTTT
NA,TRBJ2-1,TRBV30,NA,CAWNPETYNEQFF,TGTGCCTGGAATCCGGAAACCTACAATGAGCAGTTCTTC
NA,TRBJ1-2,TRBV12-3/TRBV12-4,NA,CASSPSLAGNYGYTF,TGTGCCAGCAGTCCCTCATTGGCAGGGAACTATGGCTACACCTTC
NA,TRBJ2-5,TRBV4-1,NA,CASSQEGWTLQETQYF,TGCGCCAGCAGCCAAGAAGGCTGGACACTCCAAGAGACCCAGTACTTC
NA,TRBJ2-7,TRBV29-1,medium-sized,CSVEGLRQDEQYF,TGCAGCGTTGAAGGCCTGCGCCAGGACGAGCAGTACTTC
TRBD1,TRBJ2-1,TRBV5-1,many,CASSLGQGWDEQFF,TGCGCCAGCAGCTTGGGACAGGGATGGGATGAGCAGTTCTTC
NA,TRBJ2-4,TRBV28,medium-sized,CASQDTVRSIQYF,TGTGCCAGCCAAGACACGGTTCGCAGCATTCAGTACTTC
NA,TRBJ2-3,TRBV4-2,many,CASSQDSRSDTQYF,TGTGCCAGCAGCCAAGATTCGCGTTCAGATACGCAGTATTTT
NA,TRBJ2-7,TRBV6-5,many,CASTQEITGPYEQYF,TGTGCCAGCACACAGGAAATAACAGGGCCCTACGAGCAGTACTTC
TRBD2,TRBJ2-3,TRBV7-7,few,CASSPTSGGAGDTQYF,TGTGCTAGCAGCCCTACTAGCGGGGGGGCTGGAGATACGCAGTATTTT
NA,TRBJ1-2,TRBV12-3/TRBV12-4,NA,CASRRQVHYGYTF,TGTGCCAGCAGGAGACAGGTGCACTATGGCTACACCTTC
NA,TRBJ2-1,TRBV20-1,many,CSASVYEQFF,TGCAGTGCTAGTGTTTATGAGCAGTTCTTC
NA,TRBJ2-7,TRBV14,medium-sized,CASSHRPYEQYF,TGTGCCAGCAGCCACCGTCCCTACGAGCAGTACTTC
NA,TRBJ1-3,TRBV7-2,medium-sized,CASSLTRGNSGNTIYF,TGTGCCAGCAGCCTAACCAGGGGCAACTCTGGAAACACCATATATTTT
TRBD2,TRBJ2-3,TRBV27,few,CASSLRALAGVGTDTQYF,TGTGCCAGCAGCCTCCGGGCTCTAGCGGGAGTCGGCACAGATACGCAGTATTTT
TRBD1,TRBJ1-2,TRBV2,NA,CASNPGQGFYGYTF,TGTGCCAGCAACCCGGGACAGGGATTTTATGGCTACACCTTC
NA,TRBJ2-7,TRBV28,many,CASGQYGAYEQYF,TGTGCCAGCGGACAGTATGGAGCCTACGAGCAGTACTTC
NA,TRBJ1-5,TRBV12-3/TRBV12-4,many,CASRSGVKESQHF,TGTGCCAGCAGGTCAGGGGTAAAGGAGTCCCAGCATTTT
NA,TRBJ2-2,TRBV7-3,NA,CASSPHQGGVTGELFF,TGTGCCAGCAGCCCGCATCAGGGGGGTGTCACCGGGGAGCTGTTTTTT
TRBD1,TRBJ1-1,TRBV19,few,CASSIWTGGVNTEAFF,TGTGCCAGTAGTATCTGGACAGGGGGCGTGAACACTGAAGCTTTCTTT
TRBD1,TRBJ2-3,TRBV7-8,NA,CASSPIGPGQGLRDTQYF,TGTGCCAGCAGCCCGATTGGGCCGGGACAGGGGTTGAGGGATACGCAGTATTTT
TRBD1,TRBJ1-5,TRBV12-3/TRBV12-4,NA,CASSQGQGGVQPQHF,TGTGCCAGCAGTCAAGGACAGGGAGGGGTTCAGCCCCAGCATTTT
NA,TRBJ2-1,TRBV19,many,CASKLNNEQFF,TGTGCCAGTAAGCTTAACAATGAGCAGTTCTTC
NA,TRBJ1-6,TRBV6-4,NA,CASSLEEDSPLHF,TGTGCCAGTAGTTTGGAGGAGGATTCACCCCTCCACTTT
NA,TRBJ2-3,TRBV12-3/TRBV12-4,many,CASREGLVDTQYF,TGTGCCAGCAGGGAGGGACTTGTGGATACGCAGTATTTT